The subject of this entry is one T cell receptor beta chain. Original processing notes: Reference gene primer amplification gave estimated nucleated cell counts. Here immunoSEQ multiplex PCR was the method, and the copy in TCRdb shows in-frame clones only, minus some. That table gives V, J and clone size, and the DNA gave D and trimming. Of 150,000 to 200,000 clones listed, 87% were seen once; the top ten hold under 6%. Germline V gene data show CDR1 as SGHTA and CDR2 as FQGNSA. The length of the CDR3 is 16 residues. Trimming removed 2 bases from V and 9 bases from J, with 17 bases in between. This record comes from a study of blood T cell repertoires in COVID-19. Study at large: The United States, Italy and Spain provided the acute and convalescent COVID-19 samples. PBMCs, B-cell-depleted T cells, or T cells were the source of the cDNA or gDNA that made up the material.

Specimen: peripheral blood. The source of this sequence is a human donor in a cohort sampled during active COVID-19. The V gene is TRBV7-2, the J gene TRBJ1-6, with D possibly being TRBD1 (6 bases). The CDR3 DNA sequence: TGTGCCAGCAGCTTAAGCCCCACCAGGGGCGGTTCACCCCTCCACTTT. Protein sequence: CASSLSPTRGGSPLHF.